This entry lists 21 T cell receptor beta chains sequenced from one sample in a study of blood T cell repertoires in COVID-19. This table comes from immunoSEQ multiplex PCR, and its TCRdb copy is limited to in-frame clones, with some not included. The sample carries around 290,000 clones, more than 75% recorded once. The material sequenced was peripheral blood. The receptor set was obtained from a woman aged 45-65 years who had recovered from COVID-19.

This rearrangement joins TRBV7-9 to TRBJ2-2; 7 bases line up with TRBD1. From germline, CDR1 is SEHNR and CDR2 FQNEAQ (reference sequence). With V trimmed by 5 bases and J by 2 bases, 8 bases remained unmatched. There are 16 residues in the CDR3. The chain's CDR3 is CASSPRQGGNTGELFF. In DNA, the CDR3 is TGTGCCAGCAGCCCGAGACAGGGCGGAAACACCGGGGAGCTGTTTTTT.

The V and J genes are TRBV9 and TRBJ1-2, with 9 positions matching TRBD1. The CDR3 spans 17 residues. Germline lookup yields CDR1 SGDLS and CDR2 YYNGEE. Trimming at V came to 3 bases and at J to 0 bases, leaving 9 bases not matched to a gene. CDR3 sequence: CASSGPGQGTANYGYTF. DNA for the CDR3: TGTGCCAGCAGCGGGCCGGGACAGGGAACCGCTAACTATGGCTACACCTTC.

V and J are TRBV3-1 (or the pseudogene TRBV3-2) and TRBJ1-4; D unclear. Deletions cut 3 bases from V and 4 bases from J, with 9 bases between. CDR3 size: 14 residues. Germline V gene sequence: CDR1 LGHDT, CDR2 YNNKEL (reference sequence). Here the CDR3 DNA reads TGTGCCAGCAGCCAGGTCCCCGGTAATGAAAAACTGTTTTTT. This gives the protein CASSQVPGNEKLFF.

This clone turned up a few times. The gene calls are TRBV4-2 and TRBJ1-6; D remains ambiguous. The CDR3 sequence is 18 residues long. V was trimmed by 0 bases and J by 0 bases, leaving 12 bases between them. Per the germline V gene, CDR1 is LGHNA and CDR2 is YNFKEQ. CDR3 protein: CASSQDINAYSYNSPLHF. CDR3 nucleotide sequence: TGTGCCAGCAGCCAAGATATTAACGCGTACTCCTATAATTCACCCCTCCACTTT.

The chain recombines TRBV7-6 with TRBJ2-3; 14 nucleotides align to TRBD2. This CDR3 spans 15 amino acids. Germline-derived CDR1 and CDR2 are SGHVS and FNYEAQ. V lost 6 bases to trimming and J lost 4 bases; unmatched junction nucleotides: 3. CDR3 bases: TGTGCCAGCAGTAGACTAGCGGGGGGGCCAGATACGCAGTATTTT. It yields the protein CASSRLAGGPDTQYF.

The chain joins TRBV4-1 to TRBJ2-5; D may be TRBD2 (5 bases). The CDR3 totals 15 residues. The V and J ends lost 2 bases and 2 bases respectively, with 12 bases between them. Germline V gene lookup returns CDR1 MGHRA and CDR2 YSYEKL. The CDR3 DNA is TGCGCCAGCAGCCAACGTTGGGAGAGGCAAGAGACCCAGTACTTC. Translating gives CASSQRWERQETQYF.

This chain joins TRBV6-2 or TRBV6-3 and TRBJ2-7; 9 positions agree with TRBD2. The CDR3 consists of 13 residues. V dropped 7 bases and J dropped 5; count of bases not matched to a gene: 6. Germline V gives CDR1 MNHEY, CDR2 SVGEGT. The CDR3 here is CASNPIAGDEQYF. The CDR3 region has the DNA TGTGCCAGCAACCCCATAGCGGGAGACGAGCAGTACTTC.

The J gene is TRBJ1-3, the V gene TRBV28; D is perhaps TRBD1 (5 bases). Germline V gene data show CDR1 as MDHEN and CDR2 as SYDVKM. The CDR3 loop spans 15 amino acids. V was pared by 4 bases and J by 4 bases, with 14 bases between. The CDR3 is CASSSGAFQGNTIYF. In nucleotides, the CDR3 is TGTGCCAGCAGTTCTGGGGCATTTCAGGGAAACACCATATATTTT.

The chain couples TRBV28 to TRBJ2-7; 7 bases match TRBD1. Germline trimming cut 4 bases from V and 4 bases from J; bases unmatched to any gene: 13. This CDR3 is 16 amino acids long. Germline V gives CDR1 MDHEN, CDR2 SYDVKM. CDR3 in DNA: TGTGCCAGCAGTTCTTATGTTTCGGGACAGTCGTACGAGCAGTACTTC. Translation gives CASSSYVSGQSYEQYF.

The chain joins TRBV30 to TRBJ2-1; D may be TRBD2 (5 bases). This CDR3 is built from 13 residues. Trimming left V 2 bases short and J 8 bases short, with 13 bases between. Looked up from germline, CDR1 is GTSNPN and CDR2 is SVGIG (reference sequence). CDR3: CAWSTRKLDEQFF. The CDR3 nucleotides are TGTGCCTGGAGTACTAGGAAGTTGGATGAGCAGTTCTTC.

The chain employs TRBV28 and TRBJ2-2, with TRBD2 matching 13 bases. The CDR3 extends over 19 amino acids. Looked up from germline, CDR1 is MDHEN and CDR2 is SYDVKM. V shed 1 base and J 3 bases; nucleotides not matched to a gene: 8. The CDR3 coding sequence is TGTGCCAGCAGTTTATTGTGGACTAGCGGGAGTATGTACACCGGGGAGCTGTTTTTT. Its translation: CASSLLWTSGSMYTGELFF. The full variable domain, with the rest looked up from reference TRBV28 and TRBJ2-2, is DVKVTQSSRYLVKRTGEKVFLECVQDMDHENMFWYRQDPGLGLRLIYFSYDVKMKEKGDIPEGYSVSREKKERFSLILESASTNQTSMYLCASSLLWTSGSMYTGELFFGEGSRLTVL.

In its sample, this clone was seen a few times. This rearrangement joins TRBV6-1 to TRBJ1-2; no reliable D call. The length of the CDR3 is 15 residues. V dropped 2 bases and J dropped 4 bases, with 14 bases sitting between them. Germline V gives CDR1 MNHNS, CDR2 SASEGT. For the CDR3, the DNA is TGTGCCAGCAGTGAATATCGGGAGCCTCTCTATGGCTACACCTTC. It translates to CASSEYREPLYGYTF.

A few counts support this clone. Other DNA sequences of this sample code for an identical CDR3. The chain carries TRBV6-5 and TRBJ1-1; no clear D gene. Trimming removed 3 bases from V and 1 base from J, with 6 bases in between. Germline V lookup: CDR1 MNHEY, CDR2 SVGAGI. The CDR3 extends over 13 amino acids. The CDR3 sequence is CASSYRGNTEAFF. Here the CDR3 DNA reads TGTGCCAGCAGTTATCGAGGGAACACTGAAGCTTTCTTT.

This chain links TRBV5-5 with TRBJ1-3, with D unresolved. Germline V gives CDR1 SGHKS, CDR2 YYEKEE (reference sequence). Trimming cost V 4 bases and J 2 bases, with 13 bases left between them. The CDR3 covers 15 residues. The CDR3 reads CASSIRHEPGNTIYF. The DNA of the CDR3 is TGTGCCAGCAGCATAAGACACGAACCTGGAAACACCATATATTTT.

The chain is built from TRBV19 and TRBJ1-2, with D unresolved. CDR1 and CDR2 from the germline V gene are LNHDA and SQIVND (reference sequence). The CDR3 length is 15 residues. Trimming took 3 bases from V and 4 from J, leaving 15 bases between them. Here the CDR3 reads CASSIDLTRVYGYTF. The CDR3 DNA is TGTGCCAGTAGTATCGACCTGACGAGGGTCTATGGCTACACCTTC.

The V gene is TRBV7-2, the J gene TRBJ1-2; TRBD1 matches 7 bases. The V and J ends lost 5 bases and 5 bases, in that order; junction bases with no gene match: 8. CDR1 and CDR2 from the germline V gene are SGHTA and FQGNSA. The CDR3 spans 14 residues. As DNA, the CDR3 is TGTGCCAGCAGCCCCGGGACAGCCATATATGGCTACACCTTC. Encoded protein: CASSPGTAIYGYTF.

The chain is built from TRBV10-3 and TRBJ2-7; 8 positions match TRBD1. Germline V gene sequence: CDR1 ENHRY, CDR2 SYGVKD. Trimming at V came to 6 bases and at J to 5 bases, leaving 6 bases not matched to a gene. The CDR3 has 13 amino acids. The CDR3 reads CAISGTGNNEQYF. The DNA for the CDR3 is TGTGCCATCAGCGGGACAGGAAACAACGAGCAGTACTTC.

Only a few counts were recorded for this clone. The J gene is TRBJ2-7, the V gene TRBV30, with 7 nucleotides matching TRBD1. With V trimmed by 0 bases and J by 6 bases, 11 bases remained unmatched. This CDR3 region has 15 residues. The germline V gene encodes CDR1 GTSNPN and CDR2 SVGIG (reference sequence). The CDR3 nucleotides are TGTGCCTGGAGTGTAAGGACAGGACGACGCGGCGAGCAGTACTTC. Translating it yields CAWSVRTGRRGEQYF.

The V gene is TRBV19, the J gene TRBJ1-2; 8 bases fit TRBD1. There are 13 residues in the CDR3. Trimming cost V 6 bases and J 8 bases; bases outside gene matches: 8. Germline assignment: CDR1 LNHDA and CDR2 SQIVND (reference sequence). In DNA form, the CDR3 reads TGTGCCAGTAGCCCGACAGGGGATAGGGGCTACACCTTC. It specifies CASSPTGDRGYTF.

The chain's CDR3 is CSVRRTSGNYEQYF. The CDR3 DNA is TGCAGCGTTCGCAGGACTAGCGGGAACTACGAGCAGTACTTC. The chain recombines TRBV29-1 with TRBJ2-7; 12 bases match TRBD2. CDR1 and CDR2 from the germline V gene are SQVTM and ANQGSEA. The CDR3 consists of 14 residues. The J segment lost 3 bases and the V segment lost 5 bases, leaving 5 bases of the junction unmatched.

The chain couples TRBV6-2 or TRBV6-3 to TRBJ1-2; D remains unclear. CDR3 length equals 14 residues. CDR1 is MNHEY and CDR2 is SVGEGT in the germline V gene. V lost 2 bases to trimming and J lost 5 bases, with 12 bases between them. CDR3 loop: CASSYAGFGYGYTF. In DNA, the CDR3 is TGTGCCAGCAGTTACGCGGGGTTCGGGTATGGCTACACCTTC.